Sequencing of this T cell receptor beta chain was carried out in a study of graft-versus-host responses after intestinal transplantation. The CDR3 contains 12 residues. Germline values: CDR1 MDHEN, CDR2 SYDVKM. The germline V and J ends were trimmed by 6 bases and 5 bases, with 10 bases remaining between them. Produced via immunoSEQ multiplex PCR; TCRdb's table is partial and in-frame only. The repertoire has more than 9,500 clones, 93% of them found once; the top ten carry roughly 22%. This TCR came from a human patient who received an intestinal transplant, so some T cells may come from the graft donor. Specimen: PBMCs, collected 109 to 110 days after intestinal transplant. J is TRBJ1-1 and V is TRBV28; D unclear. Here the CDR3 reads CASSPYRTEAFF. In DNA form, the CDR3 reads TGTGCCAGCAGCCCTTACCGAACTGAAGCTTTCTTT.